This TCR beta chain was sequenced for a study of blood T cell repertoires in COVID-19. About the study: Collection of acute and convalescent COVID-19 samples took place in the United States, Italy and Spain. PBMCs, B-cell-depleted T cells, or T cells were the source of the cDNA or gDNA that made up the material.

The length of the CDR3 is 15 residues. V lost 0 bases, J lost 2 bases, and 3 bases stayed unmatched. The germline CDR1 and CDR2 sequences are MDHEN and SYDVKM. There are a few counts of this clone. Individuals drawn from 24 US areas were roughly 18 to 95 years old. Source study methods: Estimated nucleated cell counts came from reference gene primer amplification. Profiling relied on immunoSEQ multiplex PCR, and the TCRdb table lists in-frame clones only, not all of them. The V and J calls and clone size come from that table; D and trimming were worked out from the DNA. The data contain about 210,000 clones, approximately 81% of them seen just once; the ten biggest clones take up approximately 9%.

This receptor was taken from a woman aged 50 to 60 with acute COVID-19. What was sequenced was PBMCs or T cells enriched from blood (not recorded which). The chain carries TRBV28 and TRBJ2-7; 8 bases are shared with TRBD2. This chain's CDR3 is CASSLWHSGAYEQYF. The CDR3 DNA reads TGTGCCAGCAGTTTATGGCATAGCGGGGCCTACGAGCAGTACTTC.